The 12 T cell receptor beta chains reported below all come from one sample, sequenced in a study of cytomegalovirus exposure and HLA in healthy donors (dated by TCRdb to 2015 to 2018). Receptors were amplified or captured by the immunoSEQ multiplex PCR assay. The multiplex PCR relied on a mix of 60 forward primers for TCR Vbeta segments and 13 reverse primers for TCR Jbeta segments. The table was pulled from immuneACCESS by TCRdb, which kept in-frame rearrangements only. Such tables lose some clones; where checked, under half of the loss comes from unresolved V genes, and the rest has no known cause. The sample includes about 130,000 clones, with about three quarters observed a single time. The ten biggest clones cover approximately 2% of the sample. What was sequenced was PBMCs. Every receptor here comes from a man aged 50-59 years in good health and CMV-seronegative.

V and J are TRBV19 and TRBJ2-2; TRBD2 matches 9 bases. The V gene's germline CDR1 is LNHDA and CDR2 SQIVND (reference sequence). The CDR3 loop spans 19 amino acids. V lost 0 bases and J lost 2; bases outside the gene matches: 10. CDR3 DNA: TGTGCCAGTAGTATAGATCGTTGGGAGCGGGGGGCCAACACCGGGGAGCTGTTTTTT. It translates to CASSIDRWERGANTGELFF. Filled out from reference TRBV19 and TRBJ2-2, the complete variable domain reads DGGITQSPKYLFRKEGQNVTLSCEQNLNHDAMYWYRQDPGQGLRLIYYSQIVNDFQKGDIAEGYSVSREKKESFPLTVTSAQKNPTAFYLCASSIDRWERGANTGELFFGEGSRLTVL.

V gene TRBV5-6 combines with J gene TRBJ2-7; D not certain. This CDR3 is built from 14 residues. Germline V gene sequence: CDR1 SGHDT, CDR2 YYEEEE. CDR3 sequence reads: CAGSSTRQSYEQYV. In nucleotides, the CDR3 is TGTGCCGGCAGCTCTACCAGGCAATCCTACGAGCAGTACGTC.

The chain couples TRBV7-9 to TRBJ1-5; D is unclear. This CDR3 is built from 13 residues. Deletions cut 5 bases from V and 0 bases from J, with 5 bases between. Germline lookup yields CDR1 SEHNR and CDR2 FQNEAQ (reference sequence). The CDR3 coding sequence is TGTGCCAGCAGCCGTTATAGCAATCAGCCCCAGCATTTT. Its protein is CASSRYSNQPQHF.

The genes are TRBV25-1 and TRBJ2-2; 16 positions agree with TRBD2. The V segment lost 7 bases and the J segment 4 bases; nucleotides outside the gene matches: 9. Germline lookup yields CDR1 MGHDK and CDR2 SYGVNS. CDR3 length equals 18 residues. CDR3 DNA: TGTGCCAGCACCGGGACTAGCGGGGGGGCCTTCAGCACCGGGGAGCTGTTTTTT. This gives the protein CASTGTSGGAFSTGELFF.

V gene TRBV19 combines with J gene TRBJ2-3; TRBD1 might be the D (5 bases). Germline V gene data show CDR1 as LNHDA and CDR2 as SQIVND (reference sequence). This CDR3 has 14 amino acids. V gave up 6 bases and J gave up 2 bases, with 12 bases separating them. CDR3 loop: CASSPWGPTDTQYF. The CDR3 DNA reads TGTGCCAGTAGCCCATGGGGCCCCACAGATACGCAGTATTTT.

This clone showed up just a few times. The J gene is TRBJ1-4, the V gene TRBV5-6; D call uncertain. The CDR3 totals 15 residues. The germline CDR1 and CDR2 sequences are SGHDT and YYEEEE. With 2 bases removed from V and 5 bases from J, the gap between germline ends came to 13 bases. The CDR3 loop reads CASSLREQVNEKLFF. The CDR3 DNA sequence: TGTGCCAGCAGCTTAAGGGAGCAGGTCAATGAAAAACTGTTTTTT.

The rearrangement links TRBV9 to TRBJ1-6, with 7 bases that match TRBD1. Per the germline V gene, CDR1 is SGDLS and CDR2 is YYNGEE. The CDR3 contains 14 residues. Unmatched junction bases numbered 3, after V lost 0 bases and J lost 9 bases. For the CDR3, the DNA is TGTGCCAGCAGCGTAGTAGGGGGCGGTTCACCCCTCCACTTT. It translates to CASSVVGGGSPLHF. The full variable domain, completed using reference TRBV9 and TRBJ1-6, is DSGVTQTPKHLITATGQRVTLRCSPRSGDLSVYWYQQSLDQGLQFLIQYYNGEERAKGNILERFSAQQFPDLHSELNLSSLELGDSALYFCASSVVGGGSPLHFGNGTRLTVT.

The rearrangement joins TRBV28 to TRBJ1-6; D remains ambiguous. CDR3 length: 13 amino acids. In germline, CDR1 is MDHEN, CDR2 SYDVKM. V was cut by 7 bases and J by 5 bases, with 9 bases left in between. The chain's CDR3 is CASNPVNNSPLHF. The DNA of the CDR3 is TGTGCCAGCAACCCAGTAAATAATTCACCCCTCCACTTT.

The chain employs TRBV6-4 and TRBJ2-3; a possible D gene is TRBD1 (6 bases). The CDR3 totals 14 residues. V dropped 4 bases and J dropped 1 base, with 9 bases sitting between them. Germline-derived CDR1 and CDR2 are MRHNA and SNTAGT. The CDR3 region has the DNA TGTGCCAGCAGTGGGGCAGGGGGCACAGATACGCAGTATTTT. It encodes CASSGAGGTDTQYF.

The chain has TRBV15 and TRBJ1-5; D is unresolved. Germline CDR1 and CDR2: LNHNV and YYDKDF (reference sequence). Trimming took 0 bases from V and 0 from J, leaving 18 bases between them. The CDR3 runs 19 residues. CDR3 sequence reads: CATSRDWAGPTYSNQPQHF. Written as DNA, the CDR3 is TGTGCCACCAGCAGAGATTGGGCAGGCCCTACTTATAGCAATCAGCCCCAGCATTTT.

The J gene is TRBJ2-3, the V gene TRBV5-1; a weak D match, TRBD2 (7 bases). This CDR3 has 15 amino acids. The germline V and J ends were trimmed by 4 bases and 6 bases, with 18 bases remaining between them. Germline V CDR1 and CDR2: SGHRS, YFSETQ. The CDR3 coding sequence is TGCGCCAGCAGCGCCCGAGGGGGGGGCCTTGATACGCAGTATTTT. Amino acids: CASSARGGGLDTQYF. Combining the CDR3 with reference TRBV5-1 and TRBJ2-3 gives the whole variable domain KAGVTQTPRYLIKTRGQQVTLSCSPISGHRSVSWYQQTPGQGLQFLFEYFSETQRNKGNFPGRFSGRQFSNSRSEMNVSTLELGDSALYLCASSARGGGLDTQYFGPGTRLTVL.

This chain joins TRBV19 and TRBJ2-3; TRBD2 aligns across 12 bases. Germline CDR1 LNHDA, CDR2 SQIVND (reference sequence). This CDR3 is 16 amino acids long. V shed 5 bases and J 2 bases; nucleotides not matched to a gene: 5. As DNA, the CDR3 is TGTGCCAGTAGTTTAGGACTAGCGGGGAACACAGATACGCAGTATTTT. Amino acids: CASSLGLAGNTDTQYF.